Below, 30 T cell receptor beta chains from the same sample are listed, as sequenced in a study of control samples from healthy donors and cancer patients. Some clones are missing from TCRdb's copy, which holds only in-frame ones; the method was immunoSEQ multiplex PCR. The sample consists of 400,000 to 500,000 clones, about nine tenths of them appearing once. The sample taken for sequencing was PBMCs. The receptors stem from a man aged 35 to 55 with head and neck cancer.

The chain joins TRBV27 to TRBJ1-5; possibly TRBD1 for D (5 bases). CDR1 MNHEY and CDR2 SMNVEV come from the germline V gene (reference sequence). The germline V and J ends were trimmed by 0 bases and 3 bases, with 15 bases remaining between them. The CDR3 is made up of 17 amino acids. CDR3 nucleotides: TGTGCCAGCAGTTTATCAGGGGTAAGGGGCTCCAATCAGCCCCAGCATTTT. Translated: CASSLSGVRGSNQPQHF.

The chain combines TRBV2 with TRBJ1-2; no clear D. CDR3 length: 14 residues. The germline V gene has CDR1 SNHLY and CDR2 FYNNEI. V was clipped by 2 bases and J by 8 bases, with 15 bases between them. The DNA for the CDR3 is TGTGCCAGCAGTGAATTAACGGGATCTGTCGGCTACACCTTC. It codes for CASSELTGSVGYTF.

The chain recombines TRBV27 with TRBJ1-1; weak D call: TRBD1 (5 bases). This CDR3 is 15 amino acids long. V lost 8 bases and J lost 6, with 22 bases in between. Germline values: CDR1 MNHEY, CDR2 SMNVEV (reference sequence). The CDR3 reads CASQGEGGALAEAFF. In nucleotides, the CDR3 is TGTGCCAGCCAAGGCGAAGGTGGGGCTCTGGCTGAAGCTTTCTTT.

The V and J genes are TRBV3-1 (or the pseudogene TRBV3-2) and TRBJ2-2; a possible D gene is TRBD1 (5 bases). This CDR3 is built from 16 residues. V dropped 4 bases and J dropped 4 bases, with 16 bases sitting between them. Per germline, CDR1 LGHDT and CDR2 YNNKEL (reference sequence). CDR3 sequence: CASSRLIAGRTGELFF. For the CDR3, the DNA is TGTGCCAGCAGCCGGCTGATCGCAGGGCGCACCGGGGAGCTGTTTTTT.

The chain's CDR3 is CASSPAKQGQDTQYF. CDR3 in DNA: TGTGCCAGCAGCCCCGCGAAACAGGGGCAGGATACGCAGTATTTT. The chain employs TRBV5-6 and TRBJ2-3, with 7 bases identical to TRBD1. Per germline, CDR1 SGHDT and CDR2 YYEEEE. With 4 bases clipped from V and 6 bases from J, the junction kept 11 bases outside the gene matches. The CDR3 covers 15 residues. The variable domain in full, with the rest retrieved from reference TRBV5-6 and TRBJ2-3, is DAGVTQSPTHLIKTRGQQVTLRCSPKSGHDTVSWYQQALGQGPQFIFQYYEEEERQRGNFPDRFSGHQFPNYSSELNVNALLLGDSALYLCASSPAKQGQDTQYFGPGTRLTVL.

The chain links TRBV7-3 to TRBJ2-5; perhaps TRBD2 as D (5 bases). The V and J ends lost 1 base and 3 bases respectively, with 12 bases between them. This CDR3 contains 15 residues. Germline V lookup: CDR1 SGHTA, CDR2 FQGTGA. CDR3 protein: CASSLRGGSKETQYF. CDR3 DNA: TGTGCCAGCAGCTTAAGAGGAGGCAGTAAAGAGACCCAGTACTTC.

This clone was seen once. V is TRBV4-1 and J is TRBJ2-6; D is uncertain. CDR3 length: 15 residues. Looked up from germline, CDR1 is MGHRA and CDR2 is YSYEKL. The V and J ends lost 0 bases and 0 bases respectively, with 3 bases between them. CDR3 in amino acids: CASSQDASGANVLTF. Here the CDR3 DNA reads TGCGCCAGCAGCCAAGATGCCTCTGGGGCCAACGTCCTGACTTTC.

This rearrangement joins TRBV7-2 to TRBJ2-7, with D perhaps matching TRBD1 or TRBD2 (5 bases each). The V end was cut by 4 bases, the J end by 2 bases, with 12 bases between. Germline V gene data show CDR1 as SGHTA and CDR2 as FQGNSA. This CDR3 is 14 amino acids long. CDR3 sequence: CASSWGPGTYEQYF. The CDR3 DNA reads TGTGCCAGCAGCTGGGGACCGGGCACCTACGAGCAGTACTTC. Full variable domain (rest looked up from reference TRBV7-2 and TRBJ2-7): GAGVSQSPSNKVTEKGKDVELRCDPISGHTALYWYRQSLGQGLEFLIYFQGNSAPDKSGLPSDRFSAERTGGSVSTLTIQRTQQEDSAVYLCASSWGPGTYEQYFGPGTRLTVT.

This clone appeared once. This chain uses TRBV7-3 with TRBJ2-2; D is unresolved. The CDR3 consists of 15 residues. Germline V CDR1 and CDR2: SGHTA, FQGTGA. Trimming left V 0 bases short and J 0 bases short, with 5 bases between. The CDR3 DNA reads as TGTGCCAGCAGCTTAACTGGGTCGAACACCGGGGAGCTGTTTTTT. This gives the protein CASSLTGSNTGELFF.

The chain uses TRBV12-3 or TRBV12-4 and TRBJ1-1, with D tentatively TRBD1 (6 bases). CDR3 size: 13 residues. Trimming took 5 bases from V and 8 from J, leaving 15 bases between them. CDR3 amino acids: CASSQRRTDEAFF. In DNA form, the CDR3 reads TGTGCCAGCAGTCAACGGAGGACAGACGAAGCTTTCTTT.

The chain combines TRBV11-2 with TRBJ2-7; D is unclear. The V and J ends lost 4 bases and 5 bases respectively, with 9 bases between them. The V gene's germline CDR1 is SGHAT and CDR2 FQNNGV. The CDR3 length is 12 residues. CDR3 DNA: TGTGCCAGCAGCTCGACCCGCAACGAGCAGTACTTC. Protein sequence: CASSSTRNEQYF.

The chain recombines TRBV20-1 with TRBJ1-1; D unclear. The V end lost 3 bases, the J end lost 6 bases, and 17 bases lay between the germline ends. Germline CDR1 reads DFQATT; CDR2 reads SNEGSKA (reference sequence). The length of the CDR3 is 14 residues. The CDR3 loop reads CSASSLGSRAEAFF. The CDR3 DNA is TGCAGTGCTAGTTCACTGGGGTCGCGGGCTGAAGCTTTCTTT.

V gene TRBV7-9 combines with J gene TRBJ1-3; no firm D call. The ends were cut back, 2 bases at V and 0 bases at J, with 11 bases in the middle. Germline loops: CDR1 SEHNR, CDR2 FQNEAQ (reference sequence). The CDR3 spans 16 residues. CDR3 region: CASSLNSLNSGNTIYF. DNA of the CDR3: TGTGCCAGCAGCTTAAACAGCCTCAACTCTGGAAACACCATATATTTT.

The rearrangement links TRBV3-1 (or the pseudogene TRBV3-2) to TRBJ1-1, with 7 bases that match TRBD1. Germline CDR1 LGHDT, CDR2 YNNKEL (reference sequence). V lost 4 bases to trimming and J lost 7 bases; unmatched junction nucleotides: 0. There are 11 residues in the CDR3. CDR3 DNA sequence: TGTGCCAGCAGCCGACAGGGTGAAGCTTTCTTT. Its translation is CASSRQGEAFF.

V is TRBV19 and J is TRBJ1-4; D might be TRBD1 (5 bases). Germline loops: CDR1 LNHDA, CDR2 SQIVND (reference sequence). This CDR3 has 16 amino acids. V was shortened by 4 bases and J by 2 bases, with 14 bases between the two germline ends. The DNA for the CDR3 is TGTGCCAGTAGTAGTGTCTCAGGGAGGACTAATGAAAAACTGTTTTTT. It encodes CASSSVSGRTNEKLFF.

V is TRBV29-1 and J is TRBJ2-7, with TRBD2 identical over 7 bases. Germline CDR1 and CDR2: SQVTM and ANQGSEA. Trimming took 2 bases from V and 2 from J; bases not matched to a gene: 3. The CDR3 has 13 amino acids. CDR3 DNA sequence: TGCAGCGTTGAATACAGCGGGGCCTACGAGCAGTACTTC. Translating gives CSVEYSGAYEQYF.

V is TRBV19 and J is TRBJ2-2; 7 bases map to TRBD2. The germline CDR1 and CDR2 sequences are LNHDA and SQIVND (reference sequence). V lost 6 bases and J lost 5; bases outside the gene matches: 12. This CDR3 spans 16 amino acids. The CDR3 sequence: CASRGSRGVYTGELFF. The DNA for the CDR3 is TGTGCCAGTAGGGGCAGCCGGGGGGTCTATACCGGGGAGCTGTTTTTT.

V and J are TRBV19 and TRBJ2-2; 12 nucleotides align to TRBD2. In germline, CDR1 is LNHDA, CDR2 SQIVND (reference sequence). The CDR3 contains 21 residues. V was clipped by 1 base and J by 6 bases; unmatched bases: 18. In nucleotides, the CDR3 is TGTGCCAGTAGTATAGTAGGGACAGTCAACCTAGCGGGAGGGATCGCCGGGGAGCTGTTTTTT. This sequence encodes CASSIVGTVNLAGGIAGELFF.

CDR3 coding DNA: TGTGCCAGCAGAAACGGGTGGGGCAGCAACACTGAAGCTTTCTTT. Translating it yields CASRNGWGSNTEAFF. The V gene is TRBV6-6, the J gene TRBJ1-1; D might be TRBD1 (5 bases). V was shortened by 6 bases and J by 2 bases, with 16 bases between the two germline ends. Germline lookup yields CDR1 MNHNY and CDR2 SVGAGI (reference sequence). The CDR3 is made up of 15 amino acids.

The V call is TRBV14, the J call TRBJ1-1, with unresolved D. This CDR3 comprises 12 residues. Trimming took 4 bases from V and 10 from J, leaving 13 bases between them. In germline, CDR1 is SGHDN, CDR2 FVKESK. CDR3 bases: TGTGCCAGCAGCCCTTCAATTCGGGTAGCTTTCTTT. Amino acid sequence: CASSPSIRVAFF.

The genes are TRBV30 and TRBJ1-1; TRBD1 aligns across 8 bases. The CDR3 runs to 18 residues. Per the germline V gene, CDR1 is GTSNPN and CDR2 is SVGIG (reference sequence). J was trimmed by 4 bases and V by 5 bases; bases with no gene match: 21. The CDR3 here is CAWSRQGPILEGGTEAFF. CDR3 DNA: TGTGCCTGGTCCAGACAGGGGCCAATACTAGAAGGGGGCACTGAAGCTTTCTTT. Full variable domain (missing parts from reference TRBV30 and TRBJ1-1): SQTIHQWPATLVQPVGSPLSLECTVEGTSNPNLYWYRQAAGRGLQLLFYSVGIGQISSEVPQNLSASRPQDRQFILSSKKLLLSDSGFYLCAWSRQGPILEGGTEAFFGQGTRLTVV.

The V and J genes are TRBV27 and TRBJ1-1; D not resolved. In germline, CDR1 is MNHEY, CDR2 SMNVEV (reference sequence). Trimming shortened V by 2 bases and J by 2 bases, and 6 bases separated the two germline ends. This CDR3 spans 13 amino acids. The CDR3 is CASSLMENTEAFF. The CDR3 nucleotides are TGTGCCAGCAGTTTAATGGAAAACACTGAAGCTTTCTTT.

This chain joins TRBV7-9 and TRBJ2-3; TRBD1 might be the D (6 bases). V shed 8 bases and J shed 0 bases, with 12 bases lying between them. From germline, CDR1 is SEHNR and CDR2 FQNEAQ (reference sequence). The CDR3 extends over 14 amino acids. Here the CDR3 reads CASPPGVSTDTQYF. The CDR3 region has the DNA TGTGCCAGCCCCCCAGGGGTGAGCACAGATACGCAGTATTTT.

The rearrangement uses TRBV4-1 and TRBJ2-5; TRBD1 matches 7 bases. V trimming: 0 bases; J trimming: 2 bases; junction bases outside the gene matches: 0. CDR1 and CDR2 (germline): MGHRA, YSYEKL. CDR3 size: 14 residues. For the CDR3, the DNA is TGCGCCAGCAGCCAAGACAGGGGGCAAGAGACCCAGTACTTC. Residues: CASSQDRGQETQYF.

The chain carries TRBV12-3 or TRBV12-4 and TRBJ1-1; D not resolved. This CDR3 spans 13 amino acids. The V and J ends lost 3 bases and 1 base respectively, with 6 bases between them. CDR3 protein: CASSFNWNTEAFF. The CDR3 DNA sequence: TGTGCCAGCAGTTTTAATTGGAACACTGAAGCTTTCTTT.

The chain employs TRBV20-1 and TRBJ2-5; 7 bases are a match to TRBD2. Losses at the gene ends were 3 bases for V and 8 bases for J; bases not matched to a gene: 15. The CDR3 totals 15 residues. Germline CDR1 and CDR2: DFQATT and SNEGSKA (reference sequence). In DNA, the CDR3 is TGCAGTGCTAGTGTGGGGGAGGGGCCAAGAGGTACCCAGTACTTC. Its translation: CSASVGEGPRGTQYF.

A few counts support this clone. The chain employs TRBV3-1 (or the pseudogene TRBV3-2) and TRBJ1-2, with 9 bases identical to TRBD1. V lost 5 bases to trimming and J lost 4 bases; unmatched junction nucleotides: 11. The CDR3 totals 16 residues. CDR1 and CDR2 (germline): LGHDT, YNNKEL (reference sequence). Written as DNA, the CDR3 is TGTGCCAGCAGCTCAGGGAGGGGACAGGGTATCTATGGCTACACCTTC. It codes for CASSSGRGQGIYGYTF.

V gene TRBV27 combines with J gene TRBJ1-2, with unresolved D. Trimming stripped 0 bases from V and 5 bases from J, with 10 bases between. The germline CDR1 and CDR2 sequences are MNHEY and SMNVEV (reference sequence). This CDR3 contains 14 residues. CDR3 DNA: TGTGCCAGCAGTTTATCGATCCAGGTTTATGGCTACACCTTC. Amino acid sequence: CASSLSIQVYGYTF.

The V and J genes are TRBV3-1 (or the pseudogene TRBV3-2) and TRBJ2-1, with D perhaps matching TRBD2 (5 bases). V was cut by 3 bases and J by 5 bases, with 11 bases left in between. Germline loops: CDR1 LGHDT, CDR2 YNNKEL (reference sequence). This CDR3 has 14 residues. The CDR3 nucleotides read TGTGCCAGCAGCCATAGGACTTACAACAATGAGCAGTTCTTC. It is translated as CASSHRTYNNEQFF.

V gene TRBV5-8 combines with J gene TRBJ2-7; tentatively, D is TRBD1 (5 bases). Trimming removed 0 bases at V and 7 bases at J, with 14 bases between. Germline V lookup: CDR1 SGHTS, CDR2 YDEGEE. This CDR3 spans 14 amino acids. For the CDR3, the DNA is TGTGCCAGCAGCTTGGGACAGCCTACTTGGGAGCAGTACTTC. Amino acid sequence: CASSLGQPTWEQYF.